These 10 T cell receptor beta chains share one sample of origin, sequenced in a study of cytomegalovirus exposure and HLA in healthy donors. PCR employed 60 Vbeta and 13 Jbeta primers. Produced via immunoSEQ multiplex PCR; TCRdb's table is partial and in-frame only. The sample gives about 160,000 clones, 82% of which show up once; about 1.4% is in the top ten. Sequenced sample: PBMCs. Receptor source: a girl between 5 and 17 years old in good health and CMV-seropositive.

The genes are TRBV6-1 and TRBJ2-3; TRBD2 might be the D (6 bases). The CDR3 spans 16 residues. From germline, CDR1 is MNHNS and CDR2 SASEGT. V gave up 1 base and J gave up 9 bases, with 20 bases separating them. CDR3 DNA sequence: TGTGCCAGCAGTGAAGGGATGGGGGGAGGTTTACGAACGCAGTATTTT. Translated: CASSEGMGGGLRTQYF.

The V and J genes are TRBV28 and TRBJ1-1, with 9 bases matching TRBD1. V was clipped by 4 bases and J by 4 bases; unmatched bases: 10. CDR1 and CDR2 from the germline V gene are MDHEN and SYDVKM. This CDR3 comprises 16 residues. Written as DNA, the CDR3 is TGTGCCAGCAGTTCGGGACAGGGAGGAGGGGGCACTGAAGCTTTCTTT. Amino acid sequence: CASSSGQGGGGTEAFF.

V gene TRBV28 combines with J gene TRBJ2-5; 7 bases align to TRBD2. Per germline, CDR1 MDHEN and CDR2 SYDVKM. This CDR3 has 13 residues. V gave up 2 bases and J gave up 6 bases; unmatched junction bases: 3. DNA for the CDR3: TGTGCCAGCAGTTTAGCGGGGGTAAAGACCCAGTACTTC. It translates to CASSLAGVKTQYF. Looking up the rest from reference TRBV28 and TRBJ2-5 gives the full variable domain: DVKVTQSSRYLVKRTGEKVFLECVQDMDHENMFWYRQDPGLGLRLIYFSYDVKMKEKGDIPEGYSVSREKKERFSLILESASTNQTSMYLCASSLAGVKTQYFGPGTRLLVL.

The chain carries TRBV19 and TRBJ2-5; a possible D gene is TRBD1 (6 bases). The germline V gene has CDR1 LNHDA and CDR2 SQIVND (reference sequence). V was clipped by 5 bases and J by 5 bases, with 18 bases between them. There are 15 residues in the CDR3. In DNA, the CDR3 is TGTGCCAGTAGTCTACGCCCCAGGGGTGGCGAGACCCAGTACTTC. This codes for CASSLRPRGGETQYF.

This chain connects TRBV28 to TRBJ1-2, with D hard to call. Looked up from germline, CDR1 is MDHEN and CDR2 is SYDVKM. The CDR3 length is 15 residues. The V gene lost 1 base and the J gene lost 4 bases, with 13 bases spanning the gap. CDR3 residues: CASSLLQAPLYGYTF. The CDR3 DNA is TGTGCCAGCAGTTTATTGCAGGCCCCCCTCTATGGCTACACCTTC.

V is TRBV5-6 and J is TRBJ1-2; the D gene is possibly TRBD1 (5 bases). CDR1 is SGHDT, CDR2 YYEEEE, per germline. The CDR3 loop spans 15 amino acids. Deletions cut 3 bases from V and 0 bases from J, with 12 bases between. DNA for the CDR3: TGTGCCAGCAGCTCACTCGCGACAGCTAACTATGGCTACACCTTC. Translation: CASSSLATANYGYTF. Looking up the rest from reference TRBV5-6 and TRBJ1-2 gives the full variable domain: DAGVTQSPTHLIKTRGQQVTLRCSPKSGHDTVSWYQQALGQGPQFIFQYYEEEERQRGNFPDRFSGHQFPNYSSELNVNALLLGDSALYLCASSSLATANYGYTFGSGTRLTVV.

This chain joins TRBV30 and TRBJ2-7; a weak D match, TRBD1 (5 bases). The CDR3 is made up of 14 amino acids. Germline assignment: CDR1 GTSNPN and CDR2 SVGIG (reference sequence). Trimming removed 0 bases at V and 4 bases at J, with 13 bases between. In nucleotides, the CDR3 is TGTGCCTGGAGTGTAAGGGGTGGACCGTACGAGCAGTACTTC. This codes for CAWSVRGGPYEQYF.

Only a few counts were recorded for this clone. In DNA, the CDR3 is TGTGCCATCAGCGACACAGGGGGCGGAAAGCCCCAGCATTTT. Its translation is CAISDTGGGKPQHF. This chain joins TRBV10-3 and TRBJ1-5; the match to TRBD1 covers 9 bases. Germline V lookup: CDR1 ENHRY, CDR2 SYGVKD. The CDR3 extends over 14 amino acids. With 6 bases clipped from V and 8 bases from J, the junction kept 8 bases outside the gene matches.

The V and J genes are TRBV19 and TRBJ1-1; D is perhaps TRBD1 (5 bases). CDR3 size: 16 residues. Germline values: CDR1 LNHDA, CDR2 SQIVND (reference sequence). Trimming left V 6 bases short and J 1 base short, with 18 bases between. The CDR3 region has the DNA TGTGCCAGTAGCAAGCTCCTGGGAGGGGCGAACACTGAAGCTTTCTTT. This sequence encodes CASSKLLGGANTEAFF.

The chain recombines TRBV6-5 with TRBJ1-4; 7 nucleotides align to TRBD1. Per germline, CDR1 MNHEY and CDR2 SVGAGI. The CDR3 extends over 14 amino acids. Losses at the gene ends were 4 bases for V and 5 bases for J; bases not matched to a gene: 4. The CDR3 spells CASSFRTGNEKLFF. CDR3 DNA sequence: TGTGCCAGCAGTTTCCGGACAGGAAATGAAAAACTGTTTTTT.